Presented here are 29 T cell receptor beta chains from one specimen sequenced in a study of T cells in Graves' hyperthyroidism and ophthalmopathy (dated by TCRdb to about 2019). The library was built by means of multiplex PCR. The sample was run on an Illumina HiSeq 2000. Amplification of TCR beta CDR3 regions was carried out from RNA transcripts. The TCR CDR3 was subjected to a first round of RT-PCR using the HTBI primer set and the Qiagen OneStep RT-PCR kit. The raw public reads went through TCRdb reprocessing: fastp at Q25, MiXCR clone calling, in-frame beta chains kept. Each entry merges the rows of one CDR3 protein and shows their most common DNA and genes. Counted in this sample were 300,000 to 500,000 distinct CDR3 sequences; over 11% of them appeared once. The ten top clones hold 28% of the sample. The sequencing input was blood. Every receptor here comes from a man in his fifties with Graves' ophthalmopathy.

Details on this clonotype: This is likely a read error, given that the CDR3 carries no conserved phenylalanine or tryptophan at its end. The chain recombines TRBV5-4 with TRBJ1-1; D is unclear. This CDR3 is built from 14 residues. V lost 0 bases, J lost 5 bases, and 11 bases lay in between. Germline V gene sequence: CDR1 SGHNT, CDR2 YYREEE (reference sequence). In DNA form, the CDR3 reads TGTGCCAGCAGCTTGGGGCAGGAGGTTACTGAAGCTTTCTTA. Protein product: CASSLGQEVTEAFL.

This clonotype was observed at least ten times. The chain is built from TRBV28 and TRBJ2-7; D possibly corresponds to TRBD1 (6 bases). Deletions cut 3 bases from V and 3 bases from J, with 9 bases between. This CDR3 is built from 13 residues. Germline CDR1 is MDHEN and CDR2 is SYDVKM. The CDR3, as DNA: TGTGCCAGCAGTTTTCAGGGGCTCTACGAGCAGTACTTC. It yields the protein CASSFQGLYEQYF. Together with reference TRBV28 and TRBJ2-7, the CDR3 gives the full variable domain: DVKVTQSSRYLVKRTGEKVFLECVQDMDHENMFWYRQDPGLGLRLIYFSYDVKMKEKGDIPEGYSVSREKKERFSLILESASTNQTSMYLCASSFQGLYEQYFGPGTRLTVT.

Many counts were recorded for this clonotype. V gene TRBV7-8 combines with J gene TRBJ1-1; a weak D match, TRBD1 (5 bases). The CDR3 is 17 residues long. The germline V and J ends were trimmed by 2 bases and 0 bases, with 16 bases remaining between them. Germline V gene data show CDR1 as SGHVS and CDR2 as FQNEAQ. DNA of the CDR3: TGTGCCAGCAGCTTACACTCGGGTGGGGGGATGAACACTGAAGCTTTCTTT. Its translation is CASSLHSGGGMNTEAFF.

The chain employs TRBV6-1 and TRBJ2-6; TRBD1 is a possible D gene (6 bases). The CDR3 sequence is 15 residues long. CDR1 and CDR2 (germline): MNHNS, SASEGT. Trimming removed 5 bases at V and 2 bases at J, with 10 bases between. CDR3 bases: TGTGCCAGCAGTCCCAAGGGGGCTGGGGCCAACGTCCTGACTTTC. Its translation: CASSPKGAGANVLTF.

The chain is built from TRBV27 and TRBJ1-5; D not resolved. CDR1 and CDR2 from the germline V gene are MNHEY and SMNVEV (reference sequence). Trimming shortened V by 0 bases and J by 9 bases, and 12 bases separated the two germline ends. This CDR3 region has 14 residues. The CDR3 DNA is TGTGCCAGCAGTTTATCCTTCTCTGGTACGCCCCAGCATTTT. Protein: CASSLSFSGTPQHF.

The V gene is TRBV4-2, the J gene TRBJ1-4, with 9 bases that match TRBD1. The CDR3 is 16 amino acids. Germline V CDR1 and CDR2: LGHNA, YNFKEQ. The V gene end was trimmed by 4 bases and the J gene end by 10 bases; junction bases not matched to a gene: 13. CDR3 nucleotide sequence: TGTGCCAGCAGCCCGATGACCAGGACAGGGGTCGGAAAACTGTTTTTT. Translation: CASSPMTRTGVGKLFF.

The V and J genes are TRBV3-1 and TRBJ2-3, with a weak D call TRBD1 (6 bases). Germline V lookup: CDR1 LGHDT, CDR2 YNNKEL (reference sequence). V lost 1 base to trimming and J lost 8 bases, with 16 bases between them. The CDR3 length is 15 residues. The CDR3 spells CASSQGDISSGTQYF. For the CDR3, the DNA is TGTGCCAGCAGCCAAGGGGACATATCCTCGGGTACGCAGTATTTT.

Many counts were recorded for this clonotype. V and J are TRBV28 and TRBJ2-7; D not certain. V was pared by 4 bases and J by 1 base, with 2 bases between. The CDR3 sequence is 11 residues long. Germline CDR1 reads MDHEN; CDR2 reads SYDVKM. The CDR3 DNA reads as TGTGCCAGCAGTTATTCCTACGAGCAGTACTTC. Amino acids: CASSYSYEQYF.

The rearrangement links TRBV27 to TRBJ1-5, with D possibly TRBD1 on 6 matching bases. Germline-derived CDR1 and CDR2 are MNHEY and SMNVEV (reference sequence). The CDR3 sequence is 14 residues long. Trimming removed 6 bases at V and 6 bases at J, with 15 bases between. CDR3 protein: CASRDSDSFQPQHF. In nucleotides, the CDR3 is TGTGCCAGCAGGGACAGCGACTCTTTTCAGCCCCAGCATTTT.

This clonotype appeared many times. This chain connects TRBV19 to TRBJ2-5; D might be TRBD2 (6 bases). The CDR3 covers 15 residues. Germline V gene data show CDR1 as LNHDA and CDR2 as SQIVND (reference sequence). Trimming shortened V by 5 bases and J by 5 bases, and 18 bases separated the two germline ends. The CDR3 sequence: CASSATAGAWETQYF. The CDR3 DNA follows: TGTGCCAGTAGTGCAACAGCGGGCGCTTGGGAGACCCAGTACTTC. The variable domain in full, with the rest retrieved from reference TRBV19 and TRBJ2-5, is DGGITQSPKYLFRKEGQNVTLSCEQNLNHDAMYWYRQDPGQGLRLIYYSQIVNDFQKGDIAEGYSVSREKKESFPLTVTSAQKNPTAFYLCASSATAGAWETQYFGPGTRLLVL.

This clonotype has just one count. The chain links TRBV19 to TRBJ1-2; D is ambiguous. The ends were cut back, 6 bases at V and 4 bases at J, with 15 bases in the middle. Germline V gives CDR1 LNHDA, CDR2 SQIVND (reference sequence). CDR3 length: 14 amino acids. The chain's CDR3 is CASSYQSSLYGYTF. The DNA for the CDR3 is TGTGCCAGTAGCTATCAAAGTTCACTCTATGGCTACACCTTC.

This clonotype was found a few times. CDR3 region: CATSRAKRDSDTQYF. The CDR3 coding sequence is TGTGCCACCAGCAGGGCTAAGCGGGACTCAGATACGCAGTATTTT. The chain employs TRBV15 and TRBJ2-3; 7 bases are a match to TRBD2. CDR3 length: 15 amino acids. Looked up from germline, CDR1 is LNHNV and CDR2 is YYDKDF (reference sequence). The trim removed 3 bases at V and 4 bases at J, leaving 7 bases unmatched.

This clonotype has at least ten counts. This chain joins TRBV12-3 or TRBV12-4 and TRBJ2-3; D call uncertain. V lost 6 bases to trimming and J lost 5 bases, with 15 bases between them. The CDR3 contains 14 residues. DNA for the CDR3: TGTGCCAGCAGCTGGACCCTTTTGAGAGATACGCAGTATTTT. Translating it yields CASSWTLLRDTQYF.

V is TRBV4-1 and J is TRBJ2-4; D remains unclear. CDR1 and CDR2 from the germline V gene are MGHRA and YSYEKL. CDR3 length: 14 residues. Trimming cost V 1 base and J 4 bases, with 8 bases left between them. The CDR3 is CASSQGNSKNIQYF. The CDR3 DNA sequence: TGCGCCAGCAGCCAAGGGAATTCTAAAAACATTCAGTACTTC.

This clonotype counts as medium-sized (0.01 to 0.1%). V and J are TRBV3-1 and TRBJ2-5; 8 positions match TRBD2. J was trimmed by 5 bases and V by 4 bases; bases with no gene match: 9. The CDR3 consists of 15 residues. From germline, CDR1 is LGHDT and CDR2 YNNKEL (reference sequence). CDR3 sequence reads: CASSPPGRAGETQYF. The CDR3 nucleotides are TGTGCCAGCAGCCCGCCCGGGAGGGCCGGGGAGACCCAGTACTTC.

The CDR3 DNA reads as TGTGCCAGCAGTTCCGGCCGACTAGCGGGAGTCTTCAATGAGCAGTTCTTC. Protein sequence: CASSSGRLAGVFNEQFF. The chain carries TRBV27 and TRBJ2-1; 12 nucleotides line up with TRBD2. V shed 4 bases and J 6 bases; nucleotides not matched to a gene: 10. The CDR3 totals 17 residues. Germline V gene sequence: CDR1 MNHEY, CDR2 SMNVEV (reference sequence).

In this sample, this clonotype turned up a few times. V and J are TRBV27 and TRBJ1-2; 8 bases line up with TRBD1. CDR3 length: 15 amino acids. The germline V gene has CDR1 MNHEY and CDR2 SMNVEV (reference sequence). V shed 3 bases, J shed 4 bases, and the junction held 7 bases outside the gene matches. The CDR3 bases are TGTGCCAGCAGTTTCTCCCCCGGACAGGGCTATGGCTACACCTTC. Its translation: CASSFSPGQGYGYTF.

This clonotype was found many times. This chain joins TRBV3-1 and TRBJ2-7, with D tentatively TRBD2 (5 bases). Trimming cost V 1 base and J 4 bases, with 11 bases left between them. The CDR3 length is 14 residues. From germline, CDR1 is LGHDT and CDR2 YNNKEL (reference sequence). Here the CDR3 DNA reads TGTGCCAGCAGCCAAGGGGCGCGGGTTTACGAGCAGTACTTC. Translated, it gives CASSQGARVYEQYF.

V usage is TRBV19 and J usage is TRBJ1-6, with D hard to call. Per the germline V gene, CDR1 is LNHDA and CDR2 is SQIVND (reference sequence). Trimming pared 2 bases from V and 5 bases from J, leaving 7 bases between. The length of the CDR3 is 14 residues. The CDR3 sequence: CASSITGNNSPLHF. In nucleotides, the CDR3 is TGTGCCAGTAGTATAACCGGGAATAATTCACCCCTCCACTTT. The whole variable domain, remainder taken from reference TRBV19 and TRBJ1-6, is DGGITQSPKYLFRKEGQNVTLSCEQNLNHDAMYWYRQDPGQGLRLIYYSQIVNDFQKGDIAEGYSVSREKKESFPLTVTSAQKNPTAFYLCASSITGNNSPLHFGNGTRLTVT.

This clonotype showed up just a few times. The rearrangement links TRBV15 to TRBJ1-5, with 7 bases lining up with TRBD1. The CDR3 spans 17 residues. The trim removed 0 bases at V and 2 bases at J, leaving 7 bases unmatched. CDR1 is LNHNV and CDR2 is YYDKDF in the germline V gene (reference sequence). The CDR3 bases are TGTGCCACCAGCAGAGAGGGAAGAGGGGGCGGCAATCAGCCCCAGCATTTT. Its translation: CATSREGRGGGNQPQHF.

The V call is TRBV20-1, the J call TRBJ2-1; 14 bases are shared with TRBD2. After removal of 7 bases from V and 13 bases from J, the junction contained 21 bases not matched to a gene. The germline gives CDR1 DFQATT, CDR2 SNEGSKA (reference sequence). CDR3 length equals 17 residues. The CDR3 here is CSVVPGLAGVEQEAQFF. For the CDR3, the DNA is TGCAGTGTTGTACCGGGACTAGCGGGAGTAGAACAAGAGGCCCAGTTCTTC.

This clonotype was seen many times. CDR3 nucleotides: TGCAGCGTTGAAGTTCTAGCGGGGAGGCAAGAGACCCAGTACTTC. Translation gives CSVEVLAGRQETQYF. V gene TRBV29-1 combines with J gene TRBJ2-5; 9 positions agree with TRBD2. CDR1 and CDR2 from the germline V gene are SQVTM and ANQGSEA. This CDR3 spans 15 amino acids. Trimming at V came to 1 base and at J to 2 bases, leaving 5 bases not matched to a gene.

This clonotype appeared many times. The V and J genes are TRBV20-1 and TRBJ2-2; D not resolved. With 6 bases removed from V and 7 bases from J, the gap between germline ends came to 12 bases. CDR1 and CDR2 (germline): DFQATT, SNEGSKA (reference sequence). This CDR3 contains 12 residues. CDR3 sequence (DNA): TGCAGTGCCCATCACTTATACGGGGAGCTGTTTTTT. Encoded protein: CSAHHLYGELFF.

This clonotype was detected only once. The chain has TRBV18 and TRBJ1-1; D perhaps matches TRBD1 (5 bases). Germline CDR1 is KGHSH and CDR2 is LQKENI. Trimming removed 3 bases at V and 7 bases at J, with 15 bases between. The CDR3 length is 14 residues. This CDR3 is CASSPSAMDIEAFF. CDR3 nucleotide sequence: TGTGCCAGCTCACCGTCGGCCATGGACATTGAAGCTTTCTTT. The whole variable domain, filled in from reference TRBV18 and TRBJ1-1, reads NAGVMQNPRHLVRRRGQEARLRCSPMKGHSHVYWYRQLPEEGLKFMVYLQKENIIDESGMPKERFSAEFPKEGPSILRIQQVVRGDSAAYFCASSPSAMDIEAFFGQGTRLTVV.

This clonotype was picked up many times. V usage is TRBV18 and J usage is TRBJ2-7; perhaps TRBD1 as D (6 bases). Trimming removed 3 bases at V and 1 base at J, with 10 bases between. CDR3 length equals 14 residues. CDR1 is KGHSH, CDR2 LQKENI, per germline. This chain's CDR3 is CASSPWTDSYEQYF. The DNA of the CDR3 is TGTGCCAGCTCACCCTGGACAGATTCCTACGAGCAGTACTTC.

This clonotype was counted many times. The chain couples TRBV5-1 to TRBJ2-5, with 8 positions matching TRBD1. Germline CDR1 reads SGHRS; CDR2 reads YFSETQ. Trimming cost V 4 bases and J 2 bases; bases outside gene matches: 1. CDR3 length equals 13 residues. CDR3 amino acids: CASSGTGQETQYF. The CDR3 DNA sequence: TGCGCCAGCAGCGGGACAGGACAAGAGACCCAGTACTTC.

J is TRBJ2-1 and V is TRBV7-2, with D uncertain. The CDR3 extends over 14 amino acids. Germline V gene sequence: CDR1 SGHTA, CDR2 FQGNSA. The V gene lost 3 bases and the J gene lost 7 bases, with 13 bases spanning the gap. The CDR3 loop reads CASSFEYAWNEQFF. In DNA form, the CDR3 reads TGTGCCAGCAGCTTCGAGTACGCCTGGAATGAGCAGTTCTTC.

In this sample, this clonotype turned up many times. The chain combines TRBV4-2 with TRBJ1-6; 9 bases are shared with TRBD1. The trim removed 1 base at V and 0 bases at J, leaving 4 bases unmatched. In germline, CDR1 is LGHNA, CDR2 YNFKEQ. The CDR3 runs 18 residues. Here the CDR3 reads CASSQGTGDSSYNSPLHF. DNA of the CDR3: TGTGCCAGCAGCCAAGGGACAGGGGACAGCTCCTATAATTCACCCCTCCACTTT.

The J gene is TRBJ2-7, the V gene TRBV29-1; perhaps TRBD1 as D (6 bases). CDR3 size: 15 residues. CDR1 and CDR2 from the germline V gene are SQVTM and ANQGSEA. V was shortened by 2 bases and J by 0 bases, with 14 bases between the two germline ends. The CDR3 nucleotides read TGCAGCGTTGAACTTATCGGGACACCCTCCTACGAGCAGTACTTC. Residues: CSVELIGTPSYEQYF.